This is a list of T cell receptor beta chains from one sample in a study of a mutant IDH1 vaccine in newly diagnosed glioma. No antigens are known for them. Clones were sequenced by immunoSEQ multiplex PCR, and TCRdb holds only the in-frame ones, with some missing. The repertoire holds over 55,000 clones, with 81% as singletons. The input for sequencing was PBMCs, taken from a glioma patient whose treatment included an IDH1 peptide vaccine. These receptors all stem from a man aged 35 to 55 with glioma. CDR3s include the opening cysteine and the closing phenylalanine or tryptophan. D genes are given only for firm matches. Clone size appears in some rows only: once, few, many, or a class for an expanded clone.

v_call	d_call	j_call	clone_size	cdr3_nt	cdr3_aa
TRBV4-1	-	TRBJ1-3	-	TGCGCCAGCAGCCACCTTCGGACAGCCGGCTCTGGAAACACCATATATTTT	CASSHLRTAGSGNTIYF
TRBV7-2	TRBD2	TRBJ2-1	-	TGTGCCAGCAGCTTATACCTAGCGGGGGACATTCCAAATGAGCAGTTCTTC	CASSLYLAGDIPNEQFF
TRBV7-2	-	TRBJ1-3	-	TGTGCCAGCAGCTTAGTTGGACGCTTCTCTGGAAACACCATATATTTT	CASSLVGRFSGNTIYF
TRBV14	-	TRBJ1-6	-	TGTGCCAGCAGCGAAATCCGGGGTTCACAATCACCCCTCCACTTT	CASSEIRGSQSPLHF
TRBV25-1	TRBD1	TRBJ1-3	-	TGTGCCAGCACCCAGGGGACAGGGAAGCCTGGAAACACCATATATTTT	CASTQGTGKPGNTIYF
TRBV7-9	-	TRBJ2-7	once	TGTGCCAGCAGCCCCGAGCGGACAGCCTACGAGCAGTACTTC	CASSPERTAYEQYF
TRBV19	TRBD2	TRBJ2-1	-	TGTGCCAGTAGTATTTTGGGGGGACTAGCGGGAGGGGACAATGAGCAGTTCTTC	CASSILGGLAGGDNEQFF
TRBV4-2	-	TRBJ2-3	once	TGTGCCAGCAGCCAAGGCCTAACCTCTAGCACAGATACGCAGTATTTT	CASSQGLTSSTDTQYF
TRBV2	-	TRBJ2-7	-	TGTGCCAGCAGTGCCCGACGCTCGTACGAGCAGTACTTC	CASSARRSYEQYF
TRBV6-6	TRBD2	TRBJ2-5	-	TGTGCCAGCAGTCGATATAGCGGGGGGGGGCAAGAGACCCAGTACTTC	CASSRYSGGGQETQYF
TRBV9	TRBD2	TRBJ2-1	-	TGTGCCAGCAGCGTAGCTGTAATGGCGGGAGTAAGCTACAATGAGCAGTTCTTC	CASSVAVMAGVSYNEQFF
TRBV15	-	TRBJ2-7	-	TGTGCCACCGCGGGGGGAACAGGGGCCTACGAGCAGTACTTC	CATAGGTGAYEQYF
TRBV11-3	-	TRBJ2-1	-	TGTGCCAGCAGCTTTGCAGGGGCGTCTAGTTATGAGCAGTTCTTC	CASSFAGASSYEQFF
TRBV18	-	TRBJ1-3	-	TGTGCCAGCTCACCGGAAGTACTACTTAGAGGAAACACCATATATTTT	CASSPEVLLRGNTIYF
TRBV7-6	-	TRBJ2-7	-	TGTGCCAGCAGCCCCCGACAGGAGAGCTCCTACGAGCAGTACTTC	CASSPRQESSYEQYF
TRBV7-9	TRBD2	TRBJ2-7	-	TGTGCCAGCAGCCCCCGACTAGCGGGGGCCTACGAGCAGTACTTC	CASSPRLAGAYEQYF
TRBV2	-	TRBJ1-2	-	TGTGCCAGCAGTTACGACAGGCCACAAAACTATGGCTACACCTTC	CASSYDRPQNYGYTF
TRBV30	-	TRBJ2-7	-	TGTGCCTGGAGTTCACAGGTCCCCATTAGCTACGAGCAGTACTTC	CAWSSQVPISYEQYF